Shown below are 6 T cell receptor beta chains from a single sample sequenced in a study of blood T cells in healthy people across ages (dated by TCRdb to about 2015). The method was 5' RACE. Sequencing was carried out with an Illumina HiSeq 2500. The second PCR ran for about 6 to 12 cycles and used a J-beta primer mix along with a sample-barcoded 5' primer. TCRdb ran its own pipeline on the public reads, namely fastp trimming at Q25 and MiXCR clone calling, and kept in-frame beta chains. Rows are unified per CDR3 protein, each entry keeping the most common DNA and genes. The sample table holds roughly 700,000 distinct CDR3 sequences, of which 45% to 50% were seen once. The ten largest clones add up to 30% to 35% of the sample. Sequencing was performed on blood. The receptor set was obtained from a woman aged 55-69 years in good health.

This sequence joins TRBV10-3 and TRBJ1-2; 7 positions agree with TRBD1. J lost 0 bases, V lost 2 bases, and 0 bases had no gene match. This CDR3 region has 14 residues. Germline assignment: CDR1 ENHRY and CDR2 SYGVKD. The chain's CDR3 is CAISEDRANYGYTF. DNA of the CDR3: TGTGCCATCAGTGAGGACAGGGCTAACTATGGCTACACCTTC.

A word on this clonotype: Likely a read error: the CDR3 ends without its conserved phenylalanine or tryptophan. Written as DNA, the CDR3 is TGCGCCAGCAGCTTGGGGGACAGGCTAGCCAAAAACATTCAGTACCTC. Its protein product is CASSLGDRLAKNIQYL. The chain combines TRBV5-1 with TRBJ2-4; 8 bases align to TRBD1. Germline CDR1 is SGHRS and CDR2 is YFSETQ. This CDR3 has 16 residues. Unmatched junction bases numbered 2, after V lost 0 bases and J lost 0 bases.

The CDR3, as DNA: TGCAGTGCCAAAGCTTGGACAGGGTCAGGCTACGAGCAGTACTTC. Residues: CSAKAWTGSGYEQYF. The chain uses TRBV20-1 and TRBJ2-7; 8 bases are shared with TRBD1. Germline V CDR1 and CDR2: DFQATT, SNEGSKA (reference sequence). The length of the CDR3 is 15 residues. V shed 6 bases, J shed 3 bases, and the junction held 13 bases outside the gene matches.

J is TRBJ2-1 and V is TRBV27; TRBD1 or TRBD2 may be the D gene (6 bases each). Per germline, CDR1 MNHEY and CDR2 SMNVEV (reference sequence). The CDR3 length is 17 residues. Trimming removed 7 bases at V and 4 bases at J, with 23 bases between. CDR3 bases: TGTGCCAGCAAGCTAGCTCTAGGGGGGTTTCAATACAATGAGCAGTTCTTC. This codes for CASKLALGGFQYNEQFF.

This chain links TRBV7-2 with TRBJ1-6; D remains ambiguous. This CDR3 region has 15 residues. Germline assignment: CDR1 SGHTA and CDR2 FQGNSA. V dropped 1 base and J dropped 7 bases, with 11 bases sitting between them. CDR3 in amino acids: CASSLEVALNSPLHF. DNA for the CDR3: TGTGCCAGCAGCTTAGAAGTCGCTCTGAATTCACCCCTCCACTTT.

The CDR3 region has the DNA TGCAGTGCGCATGAGGTGACTAGCGGGAGCTACAATGAGCAGTTCTTC. It yields the protein CSAHEVTSGSYNEQFF. The chain couples TRBV20-1 to TRBJ2-1; 12 bases match TRBD2. Trimming took 6 bases from V and 3 from J; bases not matched to a gene: 9. From germline, CDR1 is DFQATT and CDR2 SNEGSKA (reference sequence). The CDR3 extends over 16 amino acids.